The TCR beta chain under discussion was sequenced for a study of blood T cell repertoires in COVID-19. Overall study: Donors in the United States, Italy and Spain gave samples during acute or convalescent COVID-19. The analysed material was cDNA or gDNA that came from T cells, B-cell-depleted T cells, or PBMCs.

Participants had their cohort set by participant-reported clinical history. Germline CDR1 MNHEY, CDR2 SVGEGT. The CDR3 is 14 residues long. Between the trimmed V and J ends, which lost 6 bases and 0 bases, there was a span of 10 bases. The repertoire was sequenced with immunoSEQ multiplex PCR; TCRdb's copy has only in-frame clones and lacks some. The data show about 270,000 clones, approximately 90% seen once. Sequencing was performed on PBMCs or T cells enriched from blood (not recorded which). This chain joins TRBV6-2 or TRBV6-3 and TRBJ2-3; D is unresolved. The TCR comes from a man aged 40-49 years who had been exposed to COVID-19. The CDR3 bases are TGTGCCAGCAGCCCGGCGGCTAGCACAGATACGCAGTATTTT. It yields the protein CASSPAASTDTQYF.